Following are 5 T cell receptor beta chains from one sample sequenced in a study of cytomegalovirus exposure and HLA in healthy donors. PCR primers comprised 60 Vbeta and 13 Jbeta primers. The repertoire was sequenced with immunoSEQ multiplex PCR; TCRdb's copy has only in-frame clones and lacks some. The sample shows more than 150,000 clones, around 80% of them seen only once. Input material: PBMCs. Receptor source: a girl between 10 and 17 years old in good health and CMV-seropositive.

The rearrangement links TRBV6-5 to TRBJ2-5, with D tentatively TRBD2 (7 bases). Germline assignment: CDR1 MNHEY and CDR2 SVGAGI. The CDR3 contains 16 residues. Between the trimmed V and J ends, which lost 0 bases and 2 bases, there was a span of 13 bases. CDR3 sequence reads: CASSYSGGGGQETQYF. Written as DNA, the CDR3 is TGTGCCAGCAGTTACTCAGGGGGAGGGGGACAAGAGACCCAGTACTTC.

V gene TRBV10-1 combines with J gene TRBJ2-7; D might be TRBD2 (6 bases). The CDR3 totals 13 residues. Germline V gene sequence: CDR1 WNHNN, CDR2 SYGVQD (reference sequence). V lost 8 bases and J 2 bases, leaving 13 bases between the germline ends. In DNA, the CDR3 is TGCGCCAGCGGACCCGGACTACCCTACGAGCAGTACTTC. Its protein is CASGPGLPYEQYF.

The chain links TRBV27 to TRBJ1-1; 7 nucleotides agree with TRBD1. V trimming: 4 bases; J trimming: 1 base; junction bases outside the gene matches: 0. Germline V lookup: CDR1 MNHEY, CDR2 SMNVEV (reference sequence). The CDR3 runs 13 residues. The CDR3 DNA follows: TGTGCCAGCAGTTGGACAGGGAACACTGAAGCTTTCTTT. This encodes CASSWTGNTEAFF.

This chain joins TRBV9 and TRBJ1-4; D uncertain. V dropped 0 bases and J dropped 7 bases, with 13 bases sitting between them. CDR1 is SGDLS and CDR2 is YYNGEE in the germline V gene. This CDR3 region has 15 residues. The CDR3 loop reads CASSVGPTAGEKLFF. The CDR3 DNA sequence: TGTGCCAGCAGCGTAGGCCCTACAGCGGGTGAAAAACTGTTTTTT. The complete variable domain, with remaining parts taken from reference TRBV9 and TRBJ1-4, reads DSGVTQTPKHLITATGQRVTLRCSPRSGDLSVYWYQQSLDQGLQFLIQYYNGEERAKGNILERFSAQQFPDLHSELNLSSLELGDSALYFCASSVGPTAGEKLFFGSGTQLSVL.

The chain has TRBV5-1 and TRBJ2-3, with TRBD2 matching 10 bases. Germline V lookup: CDR1 SGHRS, CDR2 YFSETQ. Germline trimming cut 6 bases from V and 0 bases from J; bases unmatched to any gene: 1. The CDR3 extends over 14 amino acids. This CDR3 is CASTTSGSTDTQYF. The CDR3 coding sequence is TGCGCCAGCACGACTAGCGGGAGCACAGATACGCAGTATTTT.